Below, 5 T cell receptor beta chains from the same sample are listed, as sequenced in a study of cytomegalovirus exposure and HLA in healthy donors. Generated by immunoSEQ multiplex PCR, the TCRdb table keeps only in-frame clones and is missing some. The sample lists under 150,000 clones, 85% to 90% seen once, with roughly 10% in the top ten. The material sequenced was PBMCs. These receptors were obtained from a young man in good health and CMV-seropositive.

This chain uses TRBV7-9 with TRBJ2-7; possible D gene TRBD1, 6 bases. Germline CDR1 reads SEHNR; CDR2 reads FQNEAQ (reference sequence). The CDR3 covers 14 residues. V dropped 1 base and J dropped 3 bases, with 10 bases sitting between them. The chain's CDR3 is CASSLVRTDYEQYF. Here the CDR3 DNA reads TGTGCCAGCAGCTTAGTTCGGACAGACTACGAGCAGTACTTC. The complete variable domain, with remaining parts taken from reference TRBV7-9 and TRBJ2-7, reads DTGVSQNPRHKITKRGQNVTFRCDPISEHNRLYWYRQTLGQGPEFLTYFQNEAQLEKSRLLSDRFSAERPKGSFSTLEIQRTEQGDSAMYLCASSLVRTDYEQYFGPGTRLTVT.

This chain joins TRBV4-1 and TRBJ2-1; possible D gene TRBD2, 5 bases. This CDR3 spans 18 amino acids. V lost 1 base and J 4 bases, leaving 20 bases between the germline ends. Germline V gene sequence: CDR1 MGHRA, CDR2 YSYEKL. CDR3: CASSQGPLVGWGYNEQFF. In nucleotides, the CDR3 is TGCGCCAGCAGCCAAGGCCCACTAGTGGGTTGGGGTTACAATGAGCAGTTCTTC.

This chain links TRBV6-6 with TRBJ2-7; 9 bases align to TRBD2. CDR3 length: 14 residues. Germline CDR1 reads MNHNY; CDR2 reads SVGAGI (reference sequence). Trimming cost V 6 bases and J 3 bases; bases outside gene matches: 6. Written as DNA, the CDR3 is TGTGCCAGCAGAATAGCGGGAGAAGGCTACGAGCAGTACTTC. Protein sequence: CASRIAGEGYEQYF.

V is TRBV4-2 and J is TRBJ2-1, with TRBD2 identical over 8 bases. The CDR3 contains 16 residues. CDR1 is LGHNA and CDR2 is YNFKEQ in the germline V gene. V dropped 0 bases and J dropped 0; count of bases not matched to a gene: 1. For the CDR3, the DNA is TGTGCCAGCAGCCAAGAAGCGGGAGACTCCTACAATGAGCAGTTCTTC. Protein product: CASSQEAGDSYNEQFF.

The chain employs TRBV10-3 and TRBJ2-1; 11 bases line up with TRBD2. The germline CDR1 and CDR2 sequences are ENHRY and SYGVKD. The trim removed 4 bases at V and 10 bases at J, leaving 6 bases unmatched. CDR3 size: 14 residues. CDR3 sequence (DNA): TGTGCCATCAGTGGTAGCGGGAGGGCAGGCGAGCAGTTCTTC. Residues: CAISGSGRAGEQFF.